The rows below give T cell receptor beta chains drawn from one sample of a study of blood T cell repertoires in COVID-19. Repertoires were generated with immunoSEQ multiplex PCR, while TCRdb's copy carries only in-frame clones and drops some. The table shows around 170,000 clones, with around nine tenths occurring only once. The sample comprised peripheral blood. The origin of the receptors is a man aged 50 to 59 with acute or convalescent COVID-19. The CDR3 runs from the conserved cysteine through the conserved F or W. The D gene is left open where the match is weak. The listing skips clone size in some rows; elsewhere it reads once, few, many or a size class.

>TRBJ1-1|NA|TRBV4-1|NA
TGCGCCAGCAGCCAAGATAGGGGGAACACTGAAGCTTTCTTT
CASSQDRGNTEAFF
>TRBJ1-5|NA|TRBV28|NA
TGTGCCAGCAATGGGGGGGGTAGCAATCAGCCCCAGCATTTT
CASNGGGSNQPQHF
>TRBJ2-1|TRBD1|TRBV19|NA
TGTGCCAGTAGTATAGGTGGGACAGGGGGCCTCAATGAGCAGTTCTTC
CASSIGGTGGLNEQFF
>TRBJ2-1|TRBD1|TRBV6-1|NA
TGTGCCAGCAGCCGGACAGGGACTGAGCAGTTCTTC
CASSRTGTEQFF
>TRBJ2-5|TRBD2|TRBV7-9|NA
TGTGCCAGCACCTTAGGCCATAGCGGGGGCGGGGAGACCCAGTACTTC
CASTLGHSGGGETQYF
>TRBJ2-2|NA|TRBV7-9|once
TGTGCCAGCAGCTTAAATGCGGCGGTTAACACCGGGGAGCTGTTTTTT
CASSLNAAVNTGELFF
>TRBJ1-2|TRBD1|TRBV29-1|NA
TGCAGCGTTGATTCGGGACAGGGTGAAGACTATGGCTACACCTTC
CSVDSGQGEDYGYTF
>TRBJ2-3|NA|TRBV3-1/TRBV3-2|NA
TGTGCCAGCAGCCAACCCCCCCTAGATACGCAGTATTTT
CASSQPPLDTQYF
>TRBJ1-5|NA|TRBV19|NA
TGTGCCAGTAGTATTTCCGGGGTTGGAAGCAATCAGCCCCAGCATTTT
CASSISGVGSNQPQHF
>TRBJ1-2|TRBD1|TRBV19|NA
TGTGCCAGTAGTATTACAGGGGGATATGGCTACACCTTC
CASSITGGYGYTF
>TRBJ2-7|NA|TRBV4-1|NA
TGCGCCAGCAGCCGCTCCGAGACAGGAGCCTACGAGCAGTACTTC
CASSRSETGAYEQYF
>TRBJ2-1|TRBD1|TRBV18|NA
TGTGCCAGCTCACCGCGGGACAGGGTAAACAATGAGCAGTTCTTC
CASSPRDRVNNEQFF
>TRBJ1-1|NA|TRBV6-5|NA
TGTGCCAGCAGACGACAGGTACAAGCTTTCTTT
CASRRQVQAFF
>TRBJ1-2|NA|TRBV6-5|once
TGTGCCAGCAGTATGGACAGCCATGGCTACACCTTC
CASSMDSHGYTF
>TRBJ1-3|NA|TRBV27|NA
TGTGCCAGCAGTTTATTCGGAGGGTATGGAAACACCATATATTTT
CASSLFGGYGNTIYF
>TRBJ1-1|NA|TRBV12-3/TRBV12-4|NA
TGTGCCAGCAGCCTAACCTTGAACACTGAAGCTTTCTTT
CASSLTLNTEAFF
>TRBJ1-1|NA|TRBV6-2/TRBV6-3|NA
TGTGCCAGCAGTTACAGCGCAGGGGATAGCACTGAAGCTTTCTTT
CASSYSAGDSTEAFF
>TRBJ2-7|TRBD2|TRBV30|NA
TGTGCCTGGGGCCAAGTGAGCGGGGCCTACGAGCAGTACTTC
CAWGQVSGAYEQYF
>TRBJ2-2|NA|TRBV20-1|NA
TGCAGTGCTAGTCGGCAGGGGTTTACCGGGGAGCTGTTTTTT
CSASRQGFTGELFF
>TRBJ1-3|NA|TRBV9|once
TGTGCCAGCAGCGTAGGTCCCGGGAATAGAAACACCATATATTTT
CASSVGPGNRNTIYF
>TRBJ1-5|TRBD1|TRBV3-1/TRBV3-2|NA
TGTGCCAGCAGCCAAGGACAGGGGGCCGTTCAGCCCCAGCATTTT
CASSQGQGAVQPQHF
>TRBJ2-1|TRBD2|TRBV7-8|NA
TGTGCCAGCAGCCCATTTAGCGGGAGGGGGGATGAGCAGTTCTTC
CASSPFSGRGDEQFF